The 7 T cell receptor beta chains below all came from one sample that was sequenced in a study of T cells in Graves' hyperthyroidism and ophthalmopathy (dated by TCRdb to about 2019). Libraries were built with multiplex PCR. Instrument used: Illumina HiSeq 2000. Amplification of TCR beta CDR3 regions was carried out from RNA transcripts. For the first round of RT-PCR on the TCR CDR3, the HTBI primer set was used together with the Qiagen OneStep RT-PCR kit. Using fastp trimming at Q25 and MiXCR clonotype assembly, TCRdb reanalyzed the public sequencing data and kept in-frame beta chains. Rows are combined by CDR3 protein, so each entry shows the most common genes and DNA. This sample holds a few hundred thousand distinct CDR3 sequences; more than 12% were observed only once. The ten largest clones add up to about 18% of the sample. Sequenced: blood. These receptor sequences come from a woman aged 25 to 39 with Graves' ophthalmopathy.

This clonotype was counted at least ten times. The rearrangement uses TRBV6-1 and TRBJ1-1, with D possibly TRBD1 on 5 matching bases. The CDR3 length is 14 residues. Trimming took 2 bases from V and 3 from J, leaving 10 bases between them. Germline V gene data show CDR1 as MNHNS and CDR2 as SASEGT. In nucleotides, the CDR3 is TGTGCCAGCAGTGAATGGGGCATGGACACTGAAGCTTTCTTT. It is translated as CASSEWGMDTEAFF.

There are many counts of this clonotype. CDR3 DNA: TGTGCCAGCAGCTTTTCGGGGGGACCAGATACGCAGTATTTT. Its protein is CASSFSGGPDTQYF. The genes are TRBV11-2 and TRBJ2-3, with TRBD2 matching over 7 bases. The CDR3 contains 14 residues. The germline CDR1 and CDR2 sequences are SGHAT and FQNNGV. After removal of 3 bases from V and 4 bases from J, the junction contained 4 bases not matched to a gene.

There are many counts of this clonotype. The genes are TRBV6-1 and TRBJ2-7, with 9 bases matching TRBD2. Germline CDR1 and CDR2: MNHNS and SASEGT. With 0 bases clipped from V and 5 bases from J, the junction kept 2 bases outside the gene matches. The CDR3 consists of 14 residues. DNA for the CDR3: TGTGCCAGCAGTGAAGCGCGGGGGGGGCACGAGCAGTACTTC. Its protein is CASSEARGGHEQYF.

This clonotype has a count of ten or more. This chain uses TRBV7-9 with TRBJ2-1, with D possibly called TRBD1 or TRBD2 (5 bases each). Trimming took 3 bases from V and 0 from J, leaving 18 bases between them. The CDR3 is 18 amino acids. The V gene's germline CDR1 is SEHNR and CDR2 FQNEAQ (reference sequence). CDR3 sequence reads: CASSFWGIETYSYNEQFF. For the CDR3, the DNA is TGTGCCAGCAGCTTTTGGGGGATAGAGACTTACTCCTACAATGAGCAGTTCTTC.

A few counts support this clonotype. The chain uses TRBV6-5 and TRBJ2-2, with TRBD2 matching over 8 bases. The CDR3 has 15 amino acids. With V trimmed by 0 bases and J by 5 bases, 2 bases remained unmatched. Germline V CDR1 and CDR2: MNHEY, SVGAGI. The CDR3 sequence is CASSYSTSETGELFF. As DNA, the CDR3 is TGTGCCAGCAGTTACTCGACTAGCGAGACCGGGGAGCTGTTTTTT.

This clonotype was observed a few times. V is TRBV10-2 and J is TRBJ2-5; 9 positions match TRBD1. Losses at the gene ends were 2 bases for V and 6 bases for J; bases not matched to a gene: 4. The CDR3 loop spans 14 amino acids. The germline V gene has CDR1 WSHSY and CDR2 SAAADI. Written as DNA, the CDR3 is TGCGCCAGCAGTGAGACAGGGGGCGTCAAGACCCAGTACTTC. This sequence encodes CASSETGGVKTQYF.

There are a few counts of this clonotype. V and J are TRBV20-1 and TRBJ2-5; D unresolved. The V gene's germline CDR1 is DFQATT and CDR2 SNEGSKA (reference sequence). The V end lost 1 base, the J end lost 1 base, and 7 bases lay between the germline ends. The CDR3 length is 13 residues. CDR3 sequence reads: CSARGASQETQYF. CDR3 DNA: TGCAGTGCTAGAGGGGCCAGCCAAGAGACCCAGTACTTC.